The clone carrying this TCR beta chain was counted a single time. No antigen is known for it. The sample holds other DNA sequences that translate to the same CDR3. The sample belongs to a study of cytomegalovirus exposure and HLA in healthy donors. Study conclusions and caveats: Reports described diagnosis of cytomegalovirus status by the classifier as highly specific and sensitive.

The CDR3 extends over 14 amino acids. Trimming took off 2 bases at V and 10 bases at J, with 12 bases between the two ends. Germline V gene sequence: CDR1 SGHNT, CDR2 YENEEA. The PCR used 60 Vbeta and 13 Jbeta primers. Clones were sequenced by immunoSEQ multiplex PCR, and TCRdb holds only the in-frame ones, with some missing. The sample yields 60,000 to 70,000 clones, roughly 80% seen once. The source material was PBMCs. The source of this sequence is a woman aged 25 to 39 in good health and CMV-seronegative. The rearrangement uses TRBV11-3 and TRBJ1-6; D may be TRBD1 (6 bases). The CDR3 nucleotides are TGTGCCAGCAGCTTAACACAGGGCTGGTCACCCCTCCACTTT. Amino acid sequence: CASSLTQGWSPLHF.